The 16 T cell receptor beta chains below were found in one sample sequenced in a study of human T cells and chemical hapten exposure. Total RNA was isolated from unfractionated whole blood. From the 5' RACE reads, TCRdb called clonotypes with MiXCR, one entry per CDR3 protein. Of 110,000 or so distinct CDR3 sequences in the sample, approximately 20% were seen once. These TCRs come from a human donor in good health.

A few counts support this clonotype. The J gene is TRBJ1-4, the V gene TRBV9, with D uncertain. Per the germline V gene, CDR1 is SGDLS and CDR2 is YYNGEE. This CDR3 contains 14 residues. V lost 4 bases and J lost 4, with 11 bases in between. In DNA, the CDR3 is TGTGCCAGCAGCCTAGACGGACTTAATGAAAAACTGTTTTTT. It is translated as CASSLDGLNEKLFF.

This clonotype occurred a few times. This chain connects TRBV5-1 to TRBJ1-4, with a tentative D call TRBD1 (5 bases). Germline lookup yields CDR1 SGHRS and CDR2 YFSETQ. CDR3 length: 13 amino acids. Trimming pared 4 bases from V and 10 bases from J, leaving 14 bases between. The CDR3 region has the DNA TGCGCCAGCAGCCCCGACGGGGCGGGAAAACTGTTTTTT. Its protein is CASSPDGAGKLFF.

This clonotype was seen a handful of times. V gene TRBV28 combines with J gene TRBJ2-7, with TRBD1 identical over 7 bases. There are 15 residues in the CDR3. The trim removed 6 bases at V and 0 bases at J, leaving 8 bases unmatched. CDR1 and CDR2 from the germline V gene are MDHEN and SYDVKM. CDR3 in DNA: TGTGCCAGCAGGGCCCGGGACAGATTCTCCTACGAGCAGTACTTC. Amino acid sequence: CASRARDRFSYEQYF.

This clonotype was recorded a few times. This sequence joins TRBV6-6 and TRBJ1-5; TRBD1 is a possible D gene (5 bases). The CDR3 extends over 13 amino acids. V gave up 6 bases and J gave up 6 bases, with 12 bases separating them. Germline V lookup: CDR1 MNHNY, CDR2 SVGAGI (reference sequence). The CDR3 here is CASSPVGGQPQHF. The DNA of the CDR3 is TGTGCCAGCAGCCCTGTCGGGGGTCAGCCCCAGCATTTT.

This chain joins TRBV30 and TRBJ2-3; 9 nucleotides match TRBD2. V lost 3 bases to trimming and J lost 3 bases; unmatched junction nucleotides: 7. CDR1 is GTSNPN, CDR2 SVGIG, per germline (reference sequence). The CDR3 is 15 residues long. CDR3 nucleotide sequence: TGTGCCTGGAGCCCAAGGCGGGGGGGGACAGATACGCAGTATTTT. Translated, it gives CAWSPRRGGTDTQYF.

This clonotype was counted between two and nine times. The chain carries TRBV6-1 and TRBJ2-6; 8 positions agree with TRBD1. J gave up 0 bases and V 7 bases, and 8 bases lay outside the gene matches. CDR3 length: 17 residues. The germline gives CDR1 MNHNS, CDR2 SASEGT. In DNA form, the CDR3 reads TGTGCCAGCATCAGGGGGACAGGTTACTCTGGGGCCAACGTCCTGACTTTC. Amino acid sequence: CASIRGTGYSGANVLTF.

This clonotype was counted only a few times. In DNA form, the CDR3 reads TGTGCCAGTAGTCCCCCGGACCGTCGCACCTACAATGAGCAGTTCTTC. Translating gives CASSPPDRRTYNEQFF. V usage is TRBV19 and J usage is TRBJ2-1; D call uncertain. V lost 5 bases, J lost 2 bases, and 16 bases lay in between. The germline V gene encodes CDR1 LNHDA and CDR2 SQIVND (reference sequence). This CDR3 spans 16 amino acids.

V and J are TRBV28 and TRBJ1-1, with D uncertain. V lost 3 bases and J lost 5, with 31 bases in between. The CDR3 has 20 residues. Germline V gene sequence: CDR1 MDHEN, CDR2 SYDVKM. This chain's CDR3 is CASSFRGRAFSKGMWTEAFF. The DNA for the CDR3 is TGTGCCAGCAGTTTTCGGGGTAGGGCCTTTTCCAAAGGGATGTGGACTGAAGCTTTCTTT. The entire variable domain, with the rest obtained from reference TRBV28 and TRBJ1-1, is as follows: DVKVTQSSRYLVKRTGEKVFLECVQDMDHENMFWYRQDPGLGLRLIYFSYDVKMKEKGDIPEGYSVSREKKERFSLILESASTNQTSMYLCASSFRGRAFSKGMWTEAFFGQGTRLTVV.

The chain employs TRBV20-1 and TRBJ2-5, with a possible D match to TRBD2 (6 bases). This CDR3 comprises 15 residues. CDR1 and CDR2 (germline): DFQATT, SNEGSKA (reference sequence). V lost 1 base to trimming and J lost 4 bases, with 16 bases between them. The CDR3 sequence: CSARGVGGIRETQYF. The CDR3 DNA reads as TGCAGTGCTAGAGGCGTTGGAGGGATTCGAGAGACCCAGTACTTC.

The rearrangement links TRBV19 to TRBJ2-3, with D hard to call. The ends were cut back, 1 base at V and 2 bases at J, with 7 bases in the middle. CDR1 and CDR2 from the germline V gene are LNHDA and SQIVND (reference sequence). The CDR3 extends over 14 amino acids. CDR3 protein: CASSIGGITDTQYF. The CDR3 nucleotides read TGTGCCAGTAGTATAGGAGGAATCACAGATACGCAGTATTTT. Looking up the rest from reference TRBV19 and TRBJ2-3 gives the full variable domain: DGGITQSPKYLFRKEGQNVTLSCEQNLNHDAMYWYRQDPGQGLRLIYYSQIVNDFQKGDIAEGYSVSREKKESFPLTVTSAQKNPTAFYLCASSIGGITDTQYFGPGTRLTVL.

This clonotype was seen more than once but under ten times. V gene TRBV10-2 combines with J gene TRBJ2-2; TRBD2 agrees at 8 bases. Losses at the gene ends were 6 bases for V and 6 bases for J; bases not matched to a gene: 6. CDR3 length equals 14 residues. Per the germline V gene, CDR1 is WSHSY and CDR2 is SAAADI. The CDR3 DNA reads TGCGCCAGCAGGAGGACTAGCTTGGCCGGGGAGCTGTTTTTT. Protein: CASRRTSLAGELFF.

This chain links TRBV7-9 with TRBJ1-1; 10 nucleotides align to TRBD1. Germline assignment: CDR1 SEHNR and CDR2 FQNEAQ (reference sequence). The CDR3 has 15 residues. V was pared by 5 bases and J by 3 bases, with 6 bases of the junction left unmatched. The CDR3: CASSRDRGLYTEAFF. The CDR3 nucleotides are TGTGCCAGCAGCCGGGACAGGGGACTGTACACTGAAGCTTTCTTT.

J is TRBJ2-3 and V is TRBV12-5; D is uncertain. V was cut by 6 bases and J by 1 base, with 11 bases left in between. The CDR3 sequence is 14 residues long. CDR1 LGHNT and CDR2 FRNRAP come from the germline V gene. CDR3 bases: TGTGCTAGTGGCGATACGTCTCGCACAGATACGCAGTATTTT. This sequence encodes CASGDTSRTDTQYF.

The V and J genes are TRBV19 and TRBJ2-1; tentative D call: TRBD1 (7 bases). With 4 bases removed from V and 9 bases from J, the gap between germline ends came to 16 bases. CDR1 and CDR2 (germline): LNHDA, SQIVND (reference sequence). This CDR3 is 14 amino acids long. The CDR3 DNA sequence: TGTGCCAGTAGTAAACCAGGGGGGCGGCGTGAGCAGTTCTTC. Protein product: CASSKPGGRREQFF.

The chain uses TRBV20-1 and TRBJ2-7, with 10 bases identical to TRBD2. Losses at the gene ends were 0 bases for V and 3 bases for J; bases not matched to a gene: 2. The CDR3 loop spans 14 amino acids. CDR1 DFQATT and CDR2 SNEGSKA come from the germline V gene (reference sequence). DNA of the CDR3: TGCAGTGCTAGAGATCTAGCGGGGGTCTACGAGCAGTACTTC. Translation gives CSARDLAGVYEQYF.

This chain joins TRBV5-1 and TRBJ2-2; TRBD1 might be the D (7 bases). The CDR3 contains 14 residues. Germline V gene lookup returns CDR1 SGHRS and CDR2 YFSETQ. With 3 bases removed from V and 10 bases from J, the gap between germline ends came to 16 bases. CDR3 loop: CASSSSTGREELFF. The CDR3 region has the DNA TGCGCCAGCAGCTCGTCGACAGGGCGGGAGGAGCTGTTTTTT. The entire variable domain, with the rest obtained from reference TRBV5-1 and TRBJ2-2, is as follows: KAGVTQTPRYLIKTRGQQVTLSCSPISGHRSVSWYQQTPGQGLQFLFEYFSETQRNKGNFPGRFSGRQFSNSRSEMNVSTLELGDSALYLCASSSSTGREELFFGEGSRLTVL.